The entry below gives a single T cell receptor (beta chain) sequence along with its context. Relative to the germline gene, one junction end is altered; a read error may explain this. This entry comes from a study of tumor-infiltrating lymphocytes in primary liver carcinoma. DNA and RNA were both co-extracted from approximately 20-30 mg of bulk tissue that had not been sorted. TCR beta cDNA was reverse-transcribed from 400 to 500 ng of total RNA. The reaction used a constant-region primer and ProtoScript II reverse transcriptase. ARM-PCR, slightly modified, supplied the TCR beta libraries through three nested multiplex PCR rounds. Investigators reported that the first two PCR rounds, at 10 cycles each, used TRBV1-TRBV30 forward primers with a C-beta reverse primer. TCRdb reprocessed the multiplex PCR reads via MiXCR and lists one record per CDR3 protein. The sample gives tens of thousands of distinct CDR3 sequences, roughly 71% of which show up once; about 28% is in the top ten.

The CDR3 consists of 14 residues. The sequenced sample was tumor-adjacent normal liver tissue. The chain employs TRBV12-3 or TRBV12-4 and TRBJ1-2, with D hard to call. The sequence was collected from a man aged 40-50 years with primary liver carcinoma and hepatitis B virus infection. The CDR3 sequence: CTSSPSGINYGYTF. The CDR3 coding sequence is TGTACCAGCAGCCCCTCGGGGATTAACTATGGCTACACCTTC.